The present T cell receptor beta chain was sequenced within a study of neoadjuvant anti-PD-1 for oral cavity cancer. In the study overall: Around day 43, patients without progression received a fourth nivolumab dose before surgery.

CDR3 length equals 14 residues. CDR1 is MNHEY, CDR2 SVGAGI, per germline. Trimming left V 4 bases short and J 4 bases short, with 13 bases between. Most PBMC samples had 400 to 550 ng input DNA in six replicates. Some clones are missing from TCRdb's copy, which holds only in-frame ones; the method was immunoSEQ multiplex PCR. The table records tens of thousands of clones, roughly four fifths of them present only once. The table lists this clone with a few counts. The chain recombines TRBV6-5 with TRBJ1-1, with TRBD1 as a possible D gene (5 bases). This TCR derives from a person between 40 and 85 years old with oral cavity squamous cell carcinoma. Here the sequenced sample was PBMCs, taken before nivolumab (anti-PD-1) treatment. The CDR3 DNA follows: TGTGCCAGCAGTTCCCGTGGGGGTGGCACTGAAGCTTTCTTT. Protein sequence: CASSSRGGGTEAFF.